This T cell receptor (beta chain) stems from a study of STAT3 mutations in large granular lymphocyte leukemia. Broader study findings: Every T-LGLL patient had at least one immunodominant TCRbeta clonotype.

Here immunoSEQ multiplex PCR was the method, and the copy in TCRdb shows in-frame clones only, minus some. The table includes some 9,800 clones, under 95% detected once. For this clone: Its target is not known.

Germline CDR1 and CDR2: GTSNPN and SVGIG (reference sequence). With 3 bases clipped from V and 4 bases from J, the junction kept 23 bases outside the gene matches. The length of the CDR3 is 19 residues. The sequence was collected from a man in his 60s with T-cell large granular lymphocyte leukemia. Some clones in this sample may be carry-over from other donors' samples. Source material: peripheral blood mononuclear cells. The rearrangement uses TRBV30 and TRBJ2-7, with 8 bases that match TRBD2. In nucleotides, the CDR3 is TGTGCCTGGAGGGAGGGGCTAGCGGGCTTTTTCGGAACATCATACGAGCAGTACTTC. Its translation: CAWREGLAGFFGTSYEQYF.